The clone carrying this T cell receptor beta chain was recorded a few times. What it binds is not known. MiXCR, applied by TCRdb to the 5' RACE reads, yields one record per CDR3 protein. This sample yields around 530,000 distinct CDR3 sequences, of which 13% to 15% are seen a single time; about 0.4% belongs to the top ten. This record comes from a study of identical twins. Broader study findings: Modeled out-of-frame TCR alpha sharing in monozygotic twins fell below observed levels. Memory repertoires lacked the insertion deficit that abundant cord blood beta clonotypes showed. Out-of-frame alpha sequences shared by twins were enriched for low generation probability.

The CDR3 spans 15 residues. Germline V lookup: CDR1 MNHNS, CDR2 SASEGT. Deletions cut 6 bases from V and 7 bases from J, with 19 bases between. In addition, the sample was reused for a study of yellow fever vaccine responses in identical twins.

V is TRBV6-1 and J is TRBJ2-1; perhaps D is TRBD1 or TRBD2 (6 bases each). Sequences were obtained from CD4+ T cells sorted from blood. This TCR was sampled from a woman aged 18 to 35 in good health. As DNA, the CDR3 is TGTGCCAGCAGGCAGGGGATAACGGGGAGGAATGAGCAGTTCTTC. This translates into CASRQGITGRNEQFF.